Below are 27 T cell receptor beta chains sequenced from a single sample in a study of shared clonotypes between healthy human individuals. Libraries were prepared by immunoSEQ multiplex PCR; TCRdb keeps only in-frame clonotypes and omits some of them. This sample has about 2.1 million clones; over 85% occur once, and the top ten carry about 1.6%. Terminally differentiated effector memory CD45RA+ cells were excluded by CCR7 positive selection of CD45RO-negative cells. What was sequenced was naive CD8+ T cells from PBMCs. The receptors derive from a man aged 18-30 years in good health. Some clones in this sample may be carry-over from other donors' samples.

The rearrangement links TRBV6-5 to TRBJ1-4; TRBD1 agrees at 7 bases. The CDR3 runs to 14 residues. V dropped 6 bases and J dropped 5; count of bases not matched to a gene: 6. In germline, CDR1 is MNHEY, CDR2 SVGAGI. CDR3 DNA sequence: TGTGCCAGCAGGGTAGACAGGGCGAATGAAAAACTGTTTTTT. Translation gives CASRVDRANEKLFF.

This clone was counted a single time. The CDR3 bases are TGTGCCAGCAGCTCCTCCACAGGTGAGCAGTTCTTC. Translating it yields CASSSSTGEQFF. V gene TRBV7-3 combines with J gene TRBJ2-1, with a possible D match to TRBD1 (5 bases). With 4 bases removed from V and 9 bases from J, the gap between germline ends came to 10 bases. There are 12 residues in the CDR3. CDR1 and CDR2 (germline): SGHTA, FQGTGA.

The rearrangement links TRBV28 to TRBJ1-5, with unresolved D. The germline V gene has CDR1 MDHEN and CDR2 SYDVKM. V lost 5 bases to trimming and J lost 3 bases, with 14 bases between them. This CDR3 is 15 amino acids long. For the CDR3, the DNA is TGTGCCAGCAGTCGGCCGGACGGATACAATCAGCCCCAGCATTTT. Encoded protein: CASSRPDGYNQPQHF.

V usage is TRBV28 and J usage is TRBJ1-3; TRBD1 agrees at 9 bases. Germline-derived CDR1 and CDR2 are MDHEN and SYDVKM. This CDR3 contains 13 residues. V dropped 6 bases and J dropped 4; count of bases not matched to a gene: 1. The CDR3, as DNA: TGTGCCAGCAGACAGGGGGCGGGAAACACCATATATTTT. The encoded protein is CASRQGAGNTIYF.

Of note for this clone: The identical CDR3 is also encoded by other nucleotide sequences in the sample. The chain employs TRBV9 and TRBJ2-1; 10 bases are shared with TRBD2. J was trimmed by 0 bases and V by 0 bases; bases with no gene match: 3. The CDR3 has 17 residues. Germline values: CDR1 SGDLS, CDR2 YYNGEE. The CDR3 reads CASSVAASGSSYNEQFF. DNA of the CDR3: TGTGCCAGCAGCGTAGCGGCTAGCGGGAGCTCCTACAATGAGCAGTTCTTC.

This clone was observed a single time. V gene TRBV5-1 combines with J gene TRBJ1-1; 10 bases line up with TRBD1. The CDR3 consists of 14 residues. Looked up from germline, CDR1 is SGHRS and CDR2 is YFSETQ. V was clipped by 4 bases and J by 7 bases; unmatched bases: 7. CDR3 nucleotides: TGCGCCAGCAGCCCGGGGACAGGGGCGTTTGAAGCTTTCTTT. Protein product: CASSPGTGAFEAFF.

This chain uses TRBV5-5 with TRBJ1-2; possible D gene TRBD1, 5 bases. Germline V CDR1 and CDR2: SGHKS, YYEKEE (reference sequence). The CDR3 has 13 amino acids. The V end was cut by 4 bases, the J end by 4 bases, with 11 bases between. CDR3 amino acids: CASSAGSSYGYTF. The DNA for the CDR3 is TGTGCCAGCAGCGCAGGGTCCAGCTATGGCTACACCTTC.

With respect to this clone: The sample contains more than one DNA sequence encoding this CDR3. The chain joins TRBV28 to TRBJ2-7; 11 bases match TRBD1. Germline-derived CDR1 and CDR2 are MDHEN and SYDVKM. The CDR3 spans 13 residues. Trimming removed 6 bases from V and 4 bases from J; junction bases left unmatched: 2. The CDR3 loop is CASRGTGGYEQYF. The CDR3, as DNA: TGTGCCAGCAGAGGGACAGGGGGTTACGAGCAGTACTTC.

J is TRBJ2-7 and V is TRBV9; 10 bases agree with TRBD2. Unmatched junction bases numbered 7, after V lost 0 bases and J lost 4 bases. The germline CDR1 and CDR2 sequences are SGDLS and YYNGEE. This CDR3 is 16 amino acids long. The CDR3 DNA sequence: TGTGCCAGCAGCGTAGGAAGCGGGAGGGCCGGTTACGAGCAGTACTTC. Amino acid sequence: CASSVGSGRAGYEQYF.

The chain uses TRBV10-1 and TRBJ2-7, with a possible D match to TRBD2 (6 bases). The germline CDR1 and CDR2 sequences are WNHNN and SYGVQD (reference sequence). The CDR3 runs to 16 residues. Trimming removed 0 bases at V and 6 bases at J, with 18 bases between. CDR3 coding DNA: TGCGCCAGCAGTGAGTCGTTGGGGCTAGCGTCGGTCGAGCAGTACTTC. This gives the protein CASSESLGLASVEQYF.

The chain has TRBV4-3 and TRBJ2-5; 7 bases fit TRBD1. Germline CDR1 LGHNA, CDR2 YSLEER. The CDR3 sequence is 15 residues long. V gave up 4 bases and J gave up 3 bases; unmatched junction bases: 8. CDR3 in amino acids: CASSRIWTGEETQYF. The CDR3 DNA is TGCGCCAGCAGCCGAATATGGACAGGCGAAGAGACCCAGTACTTC.

The V gene is TRBV9, the J gene TRBJ2-1, with 7 bases lining up with TRBD2. The V and J ends lost 3 bases and 3 bases, in that order; junction bases with no gene match: 9. The CDR3 has 16 residues. Germline V gene sequence: CDR1 SGDLS, CDR2 YYNGEE. Here the CDR3 DNA reads TGTGCCAGCAGCGCCCCTAGCGGCTTTAACTACAATGAGCAGTTCTTC. It specifies CASSAPSGFNYNEQFF.

The genes are TRBV29-1 and TRBJ1-2; 7 nucleotides match TRBD1. CDR3 length equals 15 residues. Trimming took 5 bases from V and 1 from J; bases not matched to a gene: 10. CDR1 SQVTM and CDR2 ANQGSEA come from the germline V gene. This CDR3 reads CSVKGDSSINYGYTF. CDR3 sequence (DNA): TGCAGCGTTAAGGGGGACAGTTCTATTAACTATGGCTACACCTTC.

This chain uses TRBV6-5 with TRBJ1-3, with 7 nucleotides matching TRBD1. V gave up 2 bases and J gave up 3 bases; unmatched junction bases: 4. CDR1 and CDR2 (germline): MNHEY, SVGAGI. The CDR3 runs 15 residues. The CDR3 nucleotides are TGTGCCAGCAGTTACAGCCAGGGGGTTGGAAACACCATATATTTT. Its protein product is CASSYSQGVGNTIYF.

This clone was seen once. The chain has TRBV4-1 and TRBJ1-2; tentatively, D is TRBD1 (6 bases). Germline V gives CDR1 MGHRA, CDR2 YSYEKL. Trimming left V 2 bases short and J 6 bases short, with 22 bases between. CDR3 length: 17 residues. The CDR3 sequence: CASSQLRGRGMDDGYTF. CDR3 nucleotide sequence: TGCGCCAGCAGCCAACTGAGGGGGAGAGGGATGGATGATGGCTACACCTTC.

This rearrangement joins TRBV28 to TRBJ2-5; tentatively, D is TRBD2 (5 bases). This CDR3 has 14 amino acids. Germline-derived CDR1 and CDR2 are MDHEN and SYDVKM. V was clipped by 1 base and J by 2 bases, with 8 bases between them. The CDR3 coding sequence is TGTGCCAGCAGTTTATCGGCGGGTCAAGAGACCCAGTACTTC. Translation: CASSLSAGQETQYF.

This clone was detected once. The chain carries TRBV4-1 and TRBJ2-7, with TRBD1 matching over 9 bases. The germline CDR1 and CDR2 sequences are MGHRA and YSYEKL. V lost 4 bases and J lost 2; bases outside the gene matches: 9. The CDR3 has 16 amino acids. The CDR3 sequence: CASSLRDRDQAYEQYF. CDR3 nucleotide sequence: TGCGCCAGCAGCCTCCGGGACAGGGATCAGGCCTACGAGCAGTACTTC.

The J gene is TRBJ2-1, the V gene TRBV9; 7 bases agree with TRBD1. Germline-derived CDR1 and CDR2 are SGDLS and YYNGEE. The CDR3 has 15 amino acids. With V trimmed by 4 bases and J by 4 bases, 8 bases remained unmatched. The CDR3 reads CASSPRDRLYNEQFF. Here the CDR3 DNA reads TGTGCCAGCAGCCCACGGGACAGACTTTACAATGAGCAGTTCTTC.

This clone was seen just once. This sequence joins TRBV7-9 and TRBJ1-1; D remains unclear. The CDR3 length is 15 residues. V gave up 4 bases and J gave up 4 bases, with 16 bases separating them. Germline CDR1 SEHNR, CDR2 FQNEAQ (reference sequence). CDR3 bases: TGTGCCAGCAGCTCCTCGGTACGCATGGGCACTGAAGCTTTCTTT. As protein: CASSSSVRMGTEAFF. The complete variable domain, with remaining parts taken from reference TRBV7-9 and TRBJ1-1, reads DTGVSQNPRHKITKRGQNVTFRCDPISEHNRLYWYRQTLGQGPEFLTYFQNEAQLEKSRLLSDRFSAERPKGSFSTLEIQRTEQGDSAMYLCASSSSVRMGTEAFFGQGTRLTVV.

This clone was counted a single time. The CDR3 DNA sequence: TGTGCCAGTAGTCCTCGGCGGACAGGGGTGTATGAAAAACTGTTTTTT. This codes for CASSPRRTGVYEKLFF. The chain couples TRBV19 to TRBJ1-4, with 9 bases lining up with TRBD1. CDR3 length: 16 residues. Trimming at V came to 5 bases and at J to 6 bases, leaving 10 bases not matched to a gene. Looked up from germline, CDR1 is LNHDA and CDR2 is SQIVND (reference sequence).

The J gene is TRBJ2-3, the V gene TRBV7-9; D unclear. V lost 1 base to trimming and J lost 6 bases, with 14 bases between them. Per the germline V gene, CDR1 is SEHNR and CDR2 is FQNEAQ (reference sequence). The CDR3 is 15 amino acids. The CDR3 DNA sequence: TGTGCCAGCAGCTTAGGTTTTATTGCGGCCGATACGCAGTATTTT. Protein sequence: CASSLGFIAADTQYF.

V usage is TRBV9 and J usage is TRBJ1-1; a possible D gene is TRBD1 (6 bases). CDR3 length: 15 amino acids. Germline CDR1 is SGDLS and CDR2 is YYNGEE. Trimming cost V 0 bases and J 6 bases, with 15 bases left between them. In nucleotides, the CDR3 is TGTGCCAGCAGCGTAGATGAAGGGGGGTGGGCTGAAGCTTTCTTT. Protein sequence: CASSVDEGGWAEAFF.

With regard to this clone: The sample contains more than one DNA sequence encoding this CDR3. V and J are TRBV5-6 and TRBJ2-3; no definite D call. Germline V gives CDR1 SGHDT, CDR2 YYEEEE. CDR3 length: 12 amino acids. V was clipped by 4 bases and J by 4 bases, with 7 bases between them. CDR3 sequence reads: CASSQGSDTQYF. CDR3 nucleotides: TGTGCCAGCAGCCAAGGTTCAGATACGCAGTATTTT.

The rearrangement uses TRBV14 and TRBJ2-7, with D hard to call. This CDR3 comprises 13 residues. Germline loops: CDR1 SGHDN, CDR2 FVKESK. V was trimmed by 2 bases and J by 5 bases, leaving 10 bases between them. The CDR3 region is CASSQPKSHEQYF. CDR3 DNA: TGTGCCAGCAGCCAACCGAAGTCGCACGAGCAGTACTTC. Complete variable domain (other parts from reference TRBV14 and TRBJ2-7): EAGVTQFPSHSVIEKGQTVTLRCDPISGHDNLYWYRRVMGKEIKFLLHFVKESKQDESGMPNNRFLAERTGGTYSTLKVQPAELEDSGVYFCASSQPKSHEQYFGPGTRLTVT.

V and J are TRBV10-3 and TRBJ2-3, with a tentative D call TRBD2 (5 bases). V lost 4 bases to trimming and J lost 0 bases, with 17 bases between them. Germline values: CDR1 ENHRY, CDR2 SYGVKD. The CDR3 totals 17 residues. CDR3 coding DNA: TGTGCCATCAGTGCAAACATAGGACTGGGTAGCACAGATACGCAGTATTTT. Encoded protein: CAISANIGLGSTDTQYF.

On this clone: The same CDR3 arises from other DNA sequences in this sample as well. This rearrangement joins TRBV27 to TRBJ2-7, with 10 bases fitting TRBD1. The V segment lost 0 bases and the J segment 5 bases; nucleotides outside the gene matches: 7. The CDR3 has 16 amino acids. Germline V CDR1 and CDR2: MNHEY, SMNVEV (reference sequence). CDR3 protein: CASSLSPGTGVHEQYF. The CDR3 DNA follows: TGTGCCAGCAGTTTATCCCCTGGGACAGGGGTCCACGAGCAGTACTTC.

The chain is built from TRBV15 and TRBJ1-5; D is unclear. Germline CDR1 is LNHNV and CDR2 is YYDKDF (reference sequence). Between the trimmed V and J ends, which lost 8 bases and 4 bases, there was a span of 12 bases. The CDR3 is 13 residues long. CDR3 in amino acids: CATGASKNQPQHF. CDR3 DNA: TGTGCCACCGGAGCGTCTAAGAATCAGCCCCAGCATTTT.